The source of this T cell receptor (beta chain) is a study of T-cell memory formation after mild COVID-19. Study-wide findings and caveats: The CD4+ clones that contracted clustered mainly within CM and EM, and the CD8+ clones concentrated in EMRA. Contracting clones, day 15 to 85, had balanced CD4/CD8, and later expanders favored CD4+. Certain responding clones were present in pre-infection memory, suggesting participation of cross-reactive memory.

This clonotype was found a few times. The antigen remains undetermined. The germline V gene has CDR1 MGHRA and CDR2 YSYEKL. The CDR3 runs to 17 residues. V trimming: 1 base; J trimming: 4 bases; junction bases outside the gene matches: 12. 5'RACE, which relied on constant-segment primers, yielded TCR alpha and TCR beta cDNA libraries carrying sample barcodes and UMIs. TCRdb re-derived calls from the 5' RACE reads in MiXCR, one entry per CDR3 protein. The profile shows about 84,000 distinct CDR3 sequences, about 14% of them singletons. The chain recombines TRBV4-1 with TRBJ2-7; 8 positions match TRBD2. The origin of this receptor is an adult woman who had mild COVID-19 (a few samples of this study predate the infection). Cell type and time point are not known. Sequences were obtained from PBMCs or a T cell subset sorted from them (not recorded which). CDR3 sequence (DNA): TGCGCCAGCAGCCAAGGTGAAAGCGCTAGCGGGTCATACGAGCAGTACTTC. It encodes CASSQGESASGSYEQYF.